This T cell receptor (beta chain) was profiled in a study of T cell responses to AZD1222 COVID-19 vaccine. Regarding the study as a whole: Females outnumbered males among donors, who were mostly white British; clonal diversity was possibly underestimated. The study sampled repertoires only after the peak T cell response. Close to half of all spike-specific TCRs reportedly target regions of the variants that are unmutated. Distributed over spike, vaccine-associated CD4 TCRs predominated at 160-218 and 743-854.

This CDR3 is 17 amino acids long. V dropped 1 base and J dropped 7 bases, with 17 bases sitting between them. CDR1 is LGHNA and CDR2 is YNFKEQ in the germline V gene. Repertoires were generated with immunoSEQ multiplex PCR, while TCRdb's copy carries only in-frame clones and drops some. The sample has 100,000 to 150,000 clones, more than 65% seen once; the top ten hold about 25%. Worth noting for this clone: The antigen is not known.

This receptor was obtained from an adult who received the AZD1222 COVID-19 vaccine. The rearrangement uses TRBV4-2 and TRBJ1-6, with D uncertain. Specimen: peripheral blood, collected 28 days after the second AZD1222 dose. The CDR3 sequence: CASSQAVNQRENSPLHF. The CDR3 DNA reads as TGTGCCAGCAGCCAAGCTGTCAATCAGCGAGAGAATTCACCCCTCCACTTT.